The next 5 T cell receptor beta chains were all read from a single sample in a study of blood T cell repertoires in COVID-19. Assay used: immunoSEQ multiplex PCR; TCRdb lists only in-frame clones, some missing. This table has 250,000 to 300,000 clones, 70% to 90% appearing once. Sample: peripheral blood. Every receptor here comes from a young woman with COVID-19, enrolled during active disease.

The chain is built from TRBV4-2 and TRBJ2-3; tentative D call: TRBD2 (6 bases). The CDR3 spans 15 residues. The ends were cut back, 8 bases at V and 0 bases at J, with 15 bases in the middle. The germline gives CDR1 LGHNA, CDR2 YNFKEQ. The CDR3 nucleotides read TGTGCCAGCGGGCGGGAAGGGTCTAGCACAGATACGCAGTATTTT. This gives the protein CASGREGSSTDTQYF.

The chain uses TRBV19 and TRBJ2-7; 10 positions agree with TRBD1. The germline V gene encodes CDR1 LNHDA and CDR2 SQIVND (reference sequence). J lost 3 bases, V lost 6 bases, and 5 bases had no gene match. This CDR3 has 14 residues. The DNA for the CDR3 is TGTGCCAGTAGCCCGACAGGGGGCTTCTACGAGCAGTACTTC. This translates into CASSPTGGFYEQYF.

This chain connects TRBV12-3 or TRBV12-4 to TRBJ2-5, with D perhaps matching TRBD1 (5 bases). This CDR3 spans 11 amino acids. The CDR3 DNA sequence: TGTGTGTGGGGCGATCAAGAGACCCAGTACTTC. Translation: CVWGDQETQYF.

The chain couples TRBV29-1 to TRBJ2-1; 8 positions agree with TRBD2. The germline V gene encodes CDR1 SQVTM and CDR2 ANQGSEA. The CDR3 length is 14 residues. Unmatched junction bases numbered 5, after V lost 1 base and J lost 6 bases. CDR3 protein: CSVEAERGGNEQFF. In DNA, the CDR3 is TGCAGCGTTGAAGCTGAACGGGGGGGCAATGAGCAGTTCTTC.

J is TRBJ1-2 and V is TRBV5-6; D possibly corresponds to TRBD1 (5 bases). The germline gives CDR1 SGHDT, CDR2 YYEEEE. CDR3 length: 15 residues. Between the trimmed V and J ends, which lost 4 bases and 2 bases, there was a span of 15 bases. CDR3 sequence: CASSPRLEGNYGYTF. CDR3 coding DNA: TGTGCCAGCAGCCCTCGCCTGGAGGGGAACTATGGCTACACCTTC. The full variable domain, its missing parts supplied by reference TRBV5-6 and TRBJ1-2, is DAGVTQSPTHLIKTRGQQVTLRCSPKSGHDTVSWYQQALGQGPQFIFQYYEEEERQRGNFPDRFSGHQFPNYSSELNVNALLLGDSALYLCASSPRLEGNYGYTFGSGTRLTVV.